This TCR beta chain came from a study of identical twins. Study-level findings and limits: For cord blood, abundant beta clonotypes had fewer insertions, unlike memory repertoires, which showed none.

The germline CDR1 and CDR2 sequences are SGHRS and YFSETQ. The CDR3 is 16 amino acids. V shed 2 bases and J 9 bases; nucleotides not matched to a gene: 14. This clonotype was observed a handful of times. The antigen is undetermined. TCRdb independently ran MiXCR on the 5' RACE reads; one entry per CDR3 protein. The sample holds about 810,000 distinct CDR3 sequences; 9% to 15% are singletons and the top ten take about 1.5%. The sample was also reused in another study, on yellow fever vaccine responses in identical twins.

This chain uses TRBV5-1 with TRBJ2-3; TRBD1 matches at 8 bases. Sequences were obtained from PBMCs. The TCR originated in a woman between 18 and 29 years old in good health. The CDR3 DNA follows: TGCGCCAGCAGCTTCGAGACAGGGGCCCTCCCGAAGACGCAGTATTTT. It is translated as CASSFETGALPKTQYF.